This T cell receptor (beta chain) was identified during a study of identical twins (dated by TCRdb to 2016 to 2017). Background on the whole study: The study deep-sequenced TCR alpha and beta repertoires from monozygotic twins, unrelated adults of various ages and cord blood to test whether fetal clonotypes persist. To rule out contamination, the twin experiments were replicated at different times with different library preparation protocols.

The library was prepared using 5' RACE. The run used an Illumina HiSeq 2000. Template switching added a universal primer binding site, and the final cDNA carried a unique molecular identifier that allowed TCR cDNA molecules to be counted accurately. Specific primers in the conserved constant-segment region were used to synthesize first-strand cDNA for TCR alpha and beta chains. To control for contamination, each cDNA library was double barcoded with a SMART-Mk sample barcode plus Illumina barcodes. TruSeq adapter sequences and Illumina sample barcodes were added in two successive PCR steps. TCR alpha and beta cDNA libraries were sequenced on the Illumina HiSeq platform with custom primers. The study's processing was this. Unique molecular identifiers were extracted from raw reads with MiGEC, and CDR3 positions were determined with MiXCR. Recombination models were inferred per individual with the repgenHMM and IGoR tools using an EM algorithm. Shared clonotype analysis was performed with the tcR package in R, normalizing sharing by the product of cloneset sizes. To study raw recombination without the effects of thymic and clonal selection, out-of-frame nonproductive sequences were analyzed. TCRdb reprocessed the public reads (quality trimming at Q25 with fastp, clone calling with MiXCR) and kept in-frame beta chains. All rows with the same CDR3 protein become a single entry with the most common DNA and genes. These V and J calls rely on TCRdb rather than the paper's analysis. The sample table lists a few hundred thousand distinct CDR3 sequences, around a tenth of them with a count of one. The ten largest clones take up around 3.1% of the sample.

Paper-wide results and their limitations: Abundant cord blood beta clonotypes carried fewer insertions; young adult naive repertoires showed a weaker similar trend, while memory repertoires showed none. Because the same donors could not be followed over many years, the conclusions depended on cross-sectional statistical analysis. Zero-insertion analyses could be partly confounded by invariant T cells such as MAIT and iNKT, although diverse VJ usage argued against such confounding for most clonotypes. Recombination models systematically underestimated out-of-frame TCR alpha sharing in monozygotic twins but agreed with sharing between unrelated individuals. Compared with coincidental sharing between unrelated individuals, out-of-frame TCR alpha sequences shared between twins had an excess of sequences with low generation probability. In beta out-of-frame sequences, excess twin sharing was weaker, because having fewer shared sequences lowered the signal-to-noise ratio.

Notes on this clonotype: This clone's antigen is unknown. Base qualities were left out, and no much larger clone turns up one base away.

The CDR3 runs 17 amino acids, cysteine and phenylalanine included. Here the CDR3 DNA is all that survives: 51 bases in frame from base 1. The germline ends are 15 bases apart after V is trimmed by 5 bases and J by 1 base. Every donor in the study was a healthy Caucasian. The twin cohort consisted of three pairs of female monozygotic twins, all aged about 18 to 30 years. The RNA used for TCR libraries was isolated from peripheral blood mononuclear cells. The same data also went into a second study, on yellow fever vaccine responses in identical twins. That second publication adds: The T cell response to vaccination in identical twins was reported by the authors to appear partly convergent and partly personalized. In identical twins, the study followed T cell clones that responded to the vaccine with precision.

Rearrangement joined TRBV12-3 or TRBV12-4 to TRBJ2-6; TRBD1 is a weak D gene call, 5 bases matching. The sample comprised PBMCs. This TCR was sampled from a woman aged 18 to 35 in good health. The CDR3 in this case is CASSDGQTRSGANVLTF. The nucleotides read TGTGCCAGCAGTGACGGACAAACCCGTTCTGGGGCCAACGTCCTGACTTTC.